The rows below give T cell receptor beta chains drawn from one sample of a study of human T cells and chemical hapten exposure. In TCRdb, the RACE reads were re-called with MiXCR into one record per CDR3 protein. In the table there are some 80,000 distinct CDR3 sequences, approximately 10% of which are singletons. Sequencing used whole blood, obtained in connection with sensitization to the hapten diphenylcyclopropenone (DPC). These receptors all come from a woman younger than 45 with alopecia areata. Some clones in this sample may be carry-over from other donors' samples. Each CDR3 is given with its conserved first and last residue. The order of the fields is V gene, clone size, CDR3 protein. Clone size is stated in some rows and not others, as once, few, many or a class when expanded.

TRBV5-4,NA,CASSLDPTYEQYF
TRBV27,many,CASRDRGAGALHF
TRBV18,few,CASSPLSGNQPQHF
TRBV27,few,CASSLFLRAGMNSPLHF
TRBV19,NA,CASRTTGSGGTDTQYF
TRBV5-4,few,CASSRDMGGNTIYF
TRBV9,NA,CASRPPPGLAGETQYF
TRBV4-2,many,CASSQEETSGTGELFF
TRBV6-6,many,CASSEGAGSGGYGYTF
TRBV5-6,many,CASSPKGSGGRNEQFF
TRBV6-4,few,CASSDSMARETYGYTF
TRBV9,many,CASSVGIAGPLGNEQFF
TRBV19,few,CASSMKPGQGYQPQHF